The rows below give T cell receptor beta chains drawn from one sample of a study of T cells in Graves' hyperthyroidism and ophthalmopathy. TCRdb called the multiplex PCR reads again in MiXCR, with one record for every CDR3 protein. Altogether about 700,000 distinct CDR3 sequences are present, approximately 15% being singletons, with the ten largest covering 9.5% to 13%. The sample consisted of blood. The receptors originated from a young woman with Graves' hyperthyroidism. Each CDR3 is given with its conserved first and last residue. D genes are given only for firm matches. Not every row has a clone size; where given, it reads once, few, many or a size class.

-,many,TRBV18,TRBJ1-6,TGTGCCAGCTCACGGACAGATACTGATAATTCACCCCTCCACTTT,CASSRTDTDNSPLHF
TRBD2,many,TRBV3-1,TRBJ2-7,TGTGCCAGCAGCCTTGGACTAGCGGGAGCCCATTACGAGCAGTACTTC,CASSLGLAGAHYEQYF
-,-,TRBV14,TRBJ2-7,TGTGCCAGCAGCCAAGATAACCAGGGGCCCGACTACGAGCAGTACTTC,CASSQDNQGPDYEQYF
TRBD2,many,TRBV7-2,TRBJ2-4,TGTGCCAGCAGCTTTAAGCGGGAGGGCCATTACGGGCCCAAAAACATTCAGTACTTC,CASSFKREGHYGPKNIQYF
-,-,TRBV30,TRBJ1-1,TGTGCCTGGAGTGTTGACCGGGACACTGAAGCTTTCTTT,CAWSVDRDTEAFF
TRBD1,few,TRBV9,TRBJ1-1,TGTGCCAGCAGCGTAATAGGGACAGGCGCCGGGGGGACTGAAGCTTTCTTT,CASSVIGTGAGGTEAFF
-,many,TRBV30,TRBJ1-2,TGTGCCTGGAGCTTCATGGCCAGCGGGGGCTACACCTTC,CAWSFMASGGYTF
-,few,TRBV2,TRBJ2-5,TGTGCCACCAAAAGGACGGACTGGGCCCAAGAGACCCAGTACTTC,CATKRTDWAQETQYF
-,many,TRBV7-6,TRBJ2-3,TGTGCCAGCAGCTTAAGGTCTGGTCGGCTAGCGCTAAGCACAGATACGCAGTATTTT,CASSLRSGRLALSTDTQYF
TRBD2,few,TRBV12-3/TRBV12-4,TRBJ2-5,TGTGCCAGCAGGGGGGGGGAGACCCAGTACTTC,CASRGGETQYF
TRBD1,-,TRBV20-1,TRBJ2-7,TGCAGTTCCAAAGGGGGCTCTGTAGGCGAGCAGTACTTC,CSSKGGSVGEQYF
-,-,TRBV7-8,TRBJ2-2,TGTGCCAGCAGCTTTGATTGGGGTGTAGGGGAGCTGTTTTTT,CASSFDWGVGELFF
TRBD2,few,TRBV5-5,TRBJ2-7,TGTGCCAGCAGCTTGGCCGGGACTAGTCGGTACGAGCAGTACTTC,CASSLAGTSRYEQYF
TRBD1,-,TRBV28,TRBJ1-4,TGTGCCAGCAGCTATAACAGGGGGAGAGTAATATATGAAAAACTGTTTTTT,CASSYNRGRVIYEKLFF
-,few,TRBV7-9,TRBJ2-4,TGTGCCAGCAGCTTAGGAGGCCGCGACATTCAGTACTTC,CASSLGGRDIQYF
TRBD1,few,TRBV6-6,TRBJ1-6,TGTGCCAGCAGTTACTCGACAGGGGGCATCTCCTATAATTCACCCCTCCACTTT,CASSYSTGGISYNSPLHF
-,-,TRBV19,TRBJ2-3,TGTGCCAGTGAAGGGCCTCTCACAGATACGCAGTATTTT,CASEGPLTDTQYF